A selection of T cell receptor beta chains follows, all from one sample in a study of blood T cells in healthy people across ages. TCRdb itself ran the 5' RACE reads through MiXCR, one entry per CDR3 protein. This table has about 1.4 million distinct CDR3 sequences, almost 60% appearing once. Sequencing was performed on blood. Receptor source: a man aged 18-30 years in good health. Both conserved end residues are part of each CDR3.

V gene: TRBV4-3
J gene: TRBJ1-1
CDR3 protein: CASSQDEFDTNTEAFF

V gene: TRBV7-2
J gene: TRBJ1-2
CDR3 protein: CASSLRQGAFSGYTF

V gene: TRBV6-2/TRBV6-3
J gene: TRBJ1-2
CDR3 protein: CASSYEANYGYTF

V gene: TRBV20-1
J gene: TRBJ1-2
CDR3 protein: CSARTTGVFPWGYTF

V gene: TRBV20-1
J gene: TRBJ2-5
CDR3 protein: CSASGTQETQYF

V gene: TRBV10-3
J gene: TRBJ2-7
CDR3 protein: CAIKRDRSYEQYF

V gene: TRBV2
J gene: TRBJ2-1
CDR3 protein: CASQYNEQFF

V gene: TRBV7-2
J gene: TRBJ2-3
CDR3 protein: CASSLGGGSLDTQYF

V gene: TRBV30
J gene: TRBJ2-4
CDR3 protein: CAWRRPGPSENIQYF

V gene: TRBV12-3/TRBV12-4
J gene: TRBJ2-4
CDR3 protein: CASSLDTKNIQYF

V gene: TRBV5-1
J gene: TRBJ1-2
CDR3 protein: CASSGGLNLNYGYTF

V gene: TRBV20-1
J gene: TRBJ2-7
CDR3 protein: CSATAYEQYF

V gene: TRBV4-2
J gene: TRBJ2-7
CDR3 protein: CASSQEGGVGRAYEQYF

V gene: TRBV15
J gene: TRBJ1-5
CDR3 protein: CATREGYRGEGQPQHF

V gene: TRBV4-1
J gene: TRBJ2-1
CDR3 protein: CASSQSDSSSYNEQFF

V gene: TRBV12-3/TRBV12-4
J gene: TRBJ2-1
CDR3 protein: CASSTLAGGPFSYNEQFF

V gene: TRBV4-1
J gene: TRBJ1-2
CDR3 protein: CASSQTGQDYTF

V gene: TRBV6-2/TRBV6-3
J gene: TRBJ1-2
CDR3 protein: CASSSTAPNYGYTF

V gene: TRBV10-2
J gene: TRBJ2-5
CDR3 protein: CASSKGLAGLQETQYF

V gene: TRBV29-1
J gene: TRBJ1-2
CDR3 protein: CSVEGDRKEAGGYTF

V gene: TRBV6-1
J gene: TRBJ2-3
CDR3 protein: CASSEWLAEATDTQYF

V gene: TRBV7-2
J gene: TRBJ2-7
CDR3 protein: CASSLANSDSYEQYF

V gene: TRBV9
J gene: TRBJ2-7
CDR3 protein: CASSSTPGPAGEQYF

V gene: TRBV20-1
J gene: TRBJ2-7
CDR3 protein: CSARPRTDYEQYF

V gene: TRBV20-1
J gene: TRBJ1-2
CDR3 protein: CSARDLRGDYGYTF

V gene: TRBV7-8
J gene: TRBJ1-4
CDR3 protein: CASSRTAADEKLFF

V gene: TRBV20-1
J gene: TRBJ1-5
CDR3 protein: CSASNQGFGNQPQHF

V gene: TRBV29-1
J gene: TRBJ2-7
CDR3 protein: CSVPSGGAYEQYF

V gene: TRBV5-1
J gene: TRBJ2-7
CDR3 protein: CASSIQAGEGAYEQYF

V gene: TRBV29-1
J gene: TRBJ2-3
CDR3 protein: CSVEGSGGRTDTQYF

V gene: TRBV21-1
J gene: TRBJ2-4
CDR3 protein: CASSKRSTEGAKDIQYF

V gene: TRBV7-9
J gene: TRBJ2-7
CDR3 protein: CASSLEVGAVGLNEQYF

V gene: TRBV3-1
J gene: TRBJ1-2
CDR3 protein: CASSQGTERNYGYTF

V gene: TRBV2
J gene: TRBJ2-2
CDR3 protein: CASHETVIGELFF

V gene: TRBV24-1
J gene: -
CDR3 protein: CATSVGFGYEQYF

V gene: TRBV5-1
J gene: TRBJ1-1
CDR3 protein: CASRPDRGTMNTEAFF

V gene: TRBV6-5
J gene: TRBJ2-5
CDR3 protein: CASSYSWRGKETQYF

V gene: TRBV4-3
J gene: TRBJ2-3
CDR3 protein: CASSQIRLLDTQYF

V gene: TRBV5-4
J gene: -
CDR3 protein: CASSPSGTEKETQYF

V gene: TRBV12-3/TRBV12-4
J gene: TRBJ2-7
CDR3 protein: CATSQGGTTYEQYF

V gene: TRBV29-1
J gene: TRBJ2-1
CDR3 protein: CSVVWTNEQFF

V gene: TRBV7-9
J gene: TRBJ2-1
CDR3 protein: CASSLSAQSTVYNEQFF

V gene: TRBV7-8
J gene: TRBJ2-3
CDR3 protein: CASSLRRTIDTQYF

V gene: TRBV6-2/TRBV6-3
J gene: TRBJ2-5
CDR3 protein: CASSYPAGEETQYF

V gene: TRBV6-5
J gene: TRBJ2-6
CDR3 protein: CASSIKRDSGANVLTF

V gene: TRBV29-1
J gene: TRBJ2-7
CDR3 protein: CSAAGVSYEQYF

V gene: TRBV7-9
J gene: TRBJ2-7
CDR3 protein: CASSFPGAGYEQYF

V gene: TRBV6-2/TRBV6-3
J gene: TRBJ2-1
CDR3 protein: CASSYSSAGESNNEQFF